A single sample is the source of the 29 T cell receptor beta chains below, sequenced in a study of OX40 agonist ivuxolimab in advanced cancers. Receptors were amplified or captured by the immunoSEQ multiplex PCR assay. TCRdb retrieved this table from immuneACCESS and kept in-frame rearrangements only. Not all clones are present; in checked studies, unresolved V genes account for under half, and no reason is known for the remainder. This sample gives around 76,000 clones in total; around four fifths of them show up just once. The ten biggest clones cover 5.5% to 7.5% of the sample. The material sequenced was CD4+ or CD8+ T cells sorted from blood, taken in a trial of the OX40 agonist ivuxolimab. The receptors come from an adult with an advanced solid tumor such as melanoma, head and neck, liver or kidney cancer.

This sequence joins TRBV27 and TRBJ2-7, with no clear D. CDR1 and CDR2 from the germline V gene are MNHEY and SMNVEV (reference sequence). CDR3 length: 17 amino acids. The V gene lost 6 bases and the J gene lost 2 bases, with 23 bases spanning the gap. The CDR3, as DNA: TGTGCCAGCAGCTACACGAGAAAGGGTCCCAGTACCTACGAGCAGTACTTC. It translates to CASSYTRKGPSTYEQYF.

The chain links TRBV19 to TRBJ1-4; a possible D gene is TRBD1 (6 bases). Trimming removed 3 bases from V and 5 bases from J, with 16 bases in between. This CDR3 is built from 16 residues. Looked up from germline, CDR1 is LNHDA and CDR2 is SQIVND (reference sequence). The CDR3 region is CASSIQSRGANEKLFF. The DNA of the CDR3 is TGTGCCAGTAGTATCCAGTCGCGGGGGGCGAATGAAAAACTGTTTTTT.

The gene calls are TRBV2 and TRBJ2-3; D is perhaps TRBD2 (6 bases). The CDR3 length is 17 residues. The V gene's germline CDR1 is SNHLY and CDR2 FYNNEI. Trimming left V 0 bases short and J 2 bases short, with 15 bases between. In DNA, the CDR3 is TGTGCCAGCAGTGAAGCGCCGAGCGGGCGAGACACAGATACGCAGTATTTT. This encodes CASSEAPSGRDTDTQYF.

The V gene is TRBV7-9, the J gene TRBJ1-1, with TRBD1 identical over 11 bases. The CDR3 runs 14 residues. The germline V gene has CDR1 SEHNR and CDR2 FQNEAQ (reference sequence). V shed 5 bases and J 4 bases; nucleotides not matched to a gene: 3. This CDR3 reads CASSKGQGGTEAFF. The CDR3 nucleotides are TGTGCCAGCAGCAAGGGACAGGGGGGCACTGAAGCTTTCTTT.

J is TRBJ1-5 and V is TRBV5-3; D call uncertain. TRBV5-3 is designated an ORF whose function remains uncertain. The CDR3 totals 11 residues. Between the trimmed V and J ends, which lost 4 bases and 12 bases, there was a span of 11 bases. CDR3: CARSALGFQHF. The CDR3 region has the DNA TGTGCCAGAAGCGCGCTTGGGTTCCAGCATTTT.

This clone was seen more than once but under ten times. This chain joins TRBV5-1 and TRBJ2-5; D uncertain. Per germline, CDR1 SGHRS and CDR2 YFSETQ. The V and J ends lost 0 bases and 0 bases respectively, with 0 bases between them. There are 12 residues in the CDR3. The CDR3 DNA sequence: TGCGCCAGCAGCTTGGACCAAGAGACCCAGTACTTC. This gives the protein CASSLDQETQYF.

This clone has only a few counts. The gene calls are TRBV18 and TRBJ1-6, with D unresolved. The germline gives CDR1 KGHSH, CDR2 LQKENI. The V end was cut by 1 base, the J end by 5 bases, with 6 bases between. The CDR3 totals 14 residues. The CDR3: CASSPLGNNSPLHF. The CDR3 nucleotides read TGTGCCAGCTCACCACTAGGGAATAATTCACCCCTCCACTTT.

V is TRBV11-2 and J is TRBJ1-1, with a weak D call TRBD1 (6 bases). V lost 4 bases to trimming and J lost 1 base, with 16 bases between them. Germline CDR1 is SGHAT and CDR2 is FQNNGV. This CDR3 has 16 amino acids. CDR3 DNA: TGTGCCAGCAGCTCCACACAGGGAAGTTGGAACACTGAAGCTTTCTTT. Its protein product is CASSSTQGSWNTEAFF.

The genes are TRBV6-5 and TRBJ1-6; D not resolved. The CDR3 totals 15 residues. Trimming left V 8 bases short and J 9 bases short, with 20 bases between. The V gene's germline CDR1 is MNHEY and CDR2 SVGAGI. The CDR3 spells CASRSEGSWASPLHF. The CDR3 DNA reads as TGTGCCAGCCGATCGGAGGGTTCTTGGGCTTCACCCCTCCACTTT.

This chain uses TRBV27 with TRBJ2-1; D remains unclear. Trimming pared 4 bases from V and 0 bases from J, leaving 10 bases between. The CDR3 loop spans 15 amino acids. Per germline, CDR1 MNHEY and CDR2 SMNVEV (reference sequence). The CDR3 coding sequence is TGTGCCAGCAGTTCAGGCAGGAGCTCCTACAATGAGCAGTTCTTC. It encodes CASSSGRSSYNEQFF.

V gene TRBV2 combines with J gene TRBJ2-3; tentatively, D is TRBD1 (5 bases). V was clipped by 3 bases and J by 0 bases, with 10 bases between them. This CDR3 is built from 15 residues. Germline loops: CDR1 SNHLY, CDR2 FYNNEI. The CDR3 region has the DNA TGTGCCAGCAGTGAGGCGACAGCTAGCACAGATACGCAGTATTTT. Encoded protein: CASSEATASTDTQYF.

The chain links TRBV27 to TRBJ2-3, with TRBD2 identical over 8 bases. The germline gives CDR1 MNHEY, CDR2 SMNVEV (reference sequence). The V gene end was trimmed by 7 bases and the J gene end by 4 bases; junction bases not matched to a gene: 7. The CDR3 has 14 amino acids. For the CDR3, the DNA is TGTGCCAGCACCCCCGGGGGGGCGGCAGATACGCAGTATTTT. Residues: CASTPGGAADTQYF.

The chain joins TRBV16 to TRBJ1-5; the D is unclear. From germline, CDR1 is KGHSY and CDR2 FQNENV. The germline V and J ends were trimmed by 0 bases and 0 bases, with 15 bases remaining between them. The CDR3 extends over 18 amino acids. CDR3 in amino acids: CASSQSGGSLYSNQPQHF. The DNA for the CDR3 is TGTGCCAGCAGCCAATCGGGTGGCAGCCTATATAGCAATCAGCCCCAGCATTTT.

This clone was recorded only once. The gene calls are TRBV18 and TRBJ2-7, with D unclear. CDR3 length: 13 residues. Trimming took off 2 bases at V and 2 bases at J, with 7 bases between the two ends. The germline CDR1 and CDR2 sequences are KGHSH and LQKENI. The CDR3 loop reads CASSPGTPYEQYF. The CDR3 coding sequence is TGTGCCAGCTCACCAGGAACACCCTACGAGCAGTACTTC.

V and J are TRBV30 and TRBJ2-7; TRBD1 agrees at 8 bases. Looked up from germline, CDR1 is GTSNPN and CDR2 is SVGIG (reference sequence). The CDR3 loop spans 14 amino acids. The J segment lost 1 base and the V segment lost 3 bases, leaving 5 bases of the junction unmatched. CDR3: CAWRDRARSYEQYF. The CDR3 region has the DNA TGTGCCTGGAGGGACAGGGCCCGTTCCTACGAGCAGTACTTC.

The chain employs TRBV19 and TRBJ2-3; perhaps TRBD2 as D (7 bases). There are 17 residues in the CDR3. Germline CDR1 and CDR2: LNHDA and SQIVND (reference sequence). V lost 7 bases, J lost 2 bases, and 22 bases lay in between. CDR3 residues: CASNTAGATLNTDTQYF. The CDR3 DNA reads as TGTGCCAGTAATACGGCGGGGGCCACCCTAAACACAGATACGCAGTATTTT.

This clone was observed a few times. J is TRBJ1-6 and V is TRBV2; a weak D match, TRBD1 (5 bases). CDR1 is SNHLY, CDR2 FYNNEI, per germline. The CDR3 covers 14 residues. V was cut by 5 bases and J by 5 bases, with 10 bases left in between. CDR3: CASSWGGDNSPLHF. CDR3 nucleotide sequence: TGTGCCAGCAGTTGGGGCGGGGATAATTCACCCCTCCACTTT.

The CDR3, as DNA: TGCGCGTCTCCGGACAGCGAAAGTGTACGCGAGCAGTACTTC. Encoded protein: CASPDSESVREQYF. The rearrangement uses TRBV10-1 and TRBJ2-7; D might be TRBD1 (6 bases). Germline loops: CDR1 WNHNN, CDR2 SYGVQD (reference sequence). The CDR3 contains 14 residues.

The J gene is TRBJ2-5, the V gene TRBV27; possible D gene TRBD1, 5 bases. Germline V gives CDR1 MNHEY, CDR2 SMNVEV (reference sequence). Trimming left V 6 bases short and J 5 bases short, with 16 bases between. This CDR3 contains 14 residues. CDR3 residues: CASRAVGAQETQYF. The CDR3 bases are TGTGCCAGCAGGGCCGTAGGGGCTCAGGAGACCCAGTACTTC.

The chain has TRBV7-3 and TRBJ2-7; 7 positions match TRBD1. Germline lookup yields CDR1 SGHTA and CDR2 FQGTGA. The CDR3 is 14 residues long. The V gene end was trimmed by 0 bases and the J gene end by 3 bases; junction bases not matched to a gene: 2. The CDR3 reads CASSLTGGDYEQYF. The CDR3 coding sequence is TGTGCCAGCAGCTTAACAGGGGGCGACTACGAGCAGTACTTC. Drawing the rest from reference TRBV7-3 and TRBJ2-7, the complete variable domain is GAGVSQTPSNKVTEKGKYVELRCDPISGHTALYWYRQSLGQGPEFLIYFQGTGAADDSGLPNDRFFAVRPEGSVSTLKIQRTERGDSAVYLCASSLTGGDYEQYFGPGTRLTVT.

This CDR3 reads CASKGGTRPYNEQFF. In DNA form, the CDR3 reads TGTGCCAGCAAGGGAGGGACTCGCCCCTACAATGAGCAGTTCTTC. The chain is built from TRBV27 and TRBJ2-1, with 7 bases lining up with TRBD2. The ends lost 7 bases at V and 2 bases at J; junction bases unmatched: 8. There are 15 residues in the CDR3. Germline V lookup: CDR1 MNHEY, CDR2 SMNVEV (reference sequence).

This rearrangement joins TRBV6-1 to TRBJ2-7; no clear D gene. CDR3 size: 14 residues. The V and J ends lost 7 bases and 6 bases respectively, with 19 bases between them. The germline gives CDR1 MNHNS, CDR2 SASEGT. CDR3 region: CASIPDPPRTEQYV. The CDR3 nucleotides read TGTGCCAGCATCCCCGACCCGCCGCGAACCGAGCAGTACGTC.

The J gene is TRBJ1-4, the V gene TRBV30; 8 bases match TRBD1. V lost 4 bases, J lost 7 bases, and 8 bases stayed unmatched. The CDR3 totals 14 residues. Germline V gives CDR1 GTSNPN, CDR2 SVGIG (reference sequence). In DNA, the CDR3 is TGTGCCTGGAAGACAGGACAGGGTAGTGAAAAACTGTTTTTT. Protein: CAWKTGQGSEKLFF.

The J gene is TRBJ2-2, the V gene TRBV27, with a possible D match to TRBD2 (5 bases). Germline V lookup: CDR1 MNHEY, CDR2 SMNVEV (reference sequence). The CDR3 has 15 residues. V was pared by 5 bases and J by 2 bases, with 12 bases between. CDR3: CASSQRAYNTGELFF. CDR3 coding DNA: TGTGCCAGCAGTCAGAGGGCGTATAACACCGGGGAGCTGTTTTTT.

The chain employs TRBV7-9 and TRBJ1-6; D gene unclear. The ends were cut back, 3 bases at V and 9 bases at J, with 6 bases in the middle. The CDR3 is 12 residues long. In germline, CDR1 is SEHNR, CDR2 FQNEAQ (reference sequence). The CDR3 spells CASSFGGSPLHF. The CDR3 DNA follows: TGTGCCAGCAGCTTTGGAGGTTCACCCCTCCACTTT.

V is TRBV7-9 and J is TRBJ1-2; D is perhaps TRBD1 (5 bases). V lost 6 bases and J lost 8, with 10 bases in between. This CDR3 comprises 11 residues. Germline CDR1 reads SEHNR; CDR2 reads FQNEAQ (reference sequence). The DNA of the CDR3 is TGTGCCAGCAGGATCAGGGACGGCTACACCTTC. It translates to CASRIRDGYTF.

This chain uses TRBV4-3 with TRBJ2-5, with a tentative D call TRBD2 (6 bases). TRBJ2-7 explains the end of the DNA better; the J call may be wrong. The CDR3 totals 16 residues. The germline V gene encodes CDR1 LGHNA and CDR2 YSLEER. The CDR3 DNA is TGCGCCAGCAGCCAGGCCCTAGCGCTTAGCTCCTACGAGCAGTACTTC. It translates to CASSQALALSSYEQYF.

The chain has TRBV2 and TRBJ1-3, with 7 bases identical to TRBD1. Trimming at V came to 2 bases and at J to 8 bases, leaving 12 bases not matched to a gene. This CDR3 has 16 amino acids. The V gene's germline CDR1 is SNHLY and CDR2 FYNNEI. The CDR3 DNA is TGTGCCAGCAGTGAATTTGGGGGACAGCCCGGGGACACCATATATTTT. As protein: CASSEFGGQPGDTIYF.

This sequence joins TRBV12-2 and TRBJ2-3; TRBD2 is taken as the D call from the table, unchecked against the DNA. TRBV12-2 is recorded as a pseudogene. The CDR3 is 20 amino acids. The CDR3 DNA follows: TGTGCAAGTCGCTTAGTGGGGACTAGCGGGGGCCAGCGAGACACAGATACGCAGTATTTT. Its translation is CASRLVGTSGGQRDTDTQYF.